This TCR beta chain was obtained from a study of cytomegalovirus exposure and HLA in healthy donors. Germline-derived CDR1 and CDR2 are SGHVS and FNYEAQ. Trimming took off 5 bases at V and 5 bases at J, with 16 bases between the two ends. CDR3 length: 14 residues. Broader study findings: There were some V segments, including TRBV6-2 and TRBV6-3, excluded as indistinguishable.

It was with 60 Vbeta and 13 Jbeta primers that the PCR ran. TCRdb keeps only in-frame clones here, not all; method: immunoSEQ multiplex PCR. The table has about 40,000 clones, almost 70% seen once. In this sample, this clone turned up a few times. Its antigen is undetermined. This clonotype originated in a man aged 40-50 years in good health and CMV-seronegative. The sequencing sample was made of PBMCs. The genes are TRBV7-6 and TRBJ2-7; D may be TRBD1 (6 bases). CDR3 sequence: CASSPTERGNEQYF. CDR3 DNA: TGTGCCAGCAGCCCTACTGAGAGGGGGAACGAGCAGTACTTC. Using reference TRBV7-6 and TRBJ2-7 for the parts outside the CDR3, the full variable domain is GAGVSQSPRYKVTKRGQDVALRCDPISGHVSLYWYRQALGQGPEFLTYFNYEAQQDKSGLPNDRFSAERPEGSISTLTIQRTEQRDSAMYRCASSPTERGNEQYFGPGTRLTVT.